This TCR beta chain was captured in a study of T cell repertoires in cytomegalovirus infection. As for the study in general: It can be stated that public TCR beta signatures indicated CMV infection as well as a matching HLA type.

In TCRdb, the reads were re-called with MiXCR into one record per CDR3 protein. The data hold about 260,000 distinct CDR3 sequences, with approximately 13% observed a single time. Study results and caveats: Using cumulative public TCR beta family frequency, the authors identified those who carried CMV together with the relevant HLA.

This clonotype was observed many times. What it binds is unknown. This CDR3 spans 16 amino acids. CDR1 MNHNS and CDR2 SASEGT come from the germline V gene. J lost 0 bases, V lost 6 bases, and 7 bases had no gene match. The rearrangement joins TRBV6-1 to TRBJ2-1; 8 bases align to TRBD2. This receptor was taken from a human donor in good health (CMV status not recorded). Some clones in this sample may be carry-over from other donors' samples. Sequenced material: PBMCs. The CDR3 loop reads CASRRQAGASYNEQFF. The CDR3 nucleotides are TGTGCCAGCAGGAGGCAAGCGGGAGCCTCCTACAATGAGCAGTTCTTC.